The 17 T cell receptor beta chains below come from one sample, sequenced in a study of vaccination and CD4 T cells after COVID-19 (dated by TCRdb to 2022 to 2024). Receptor amplification or capture employed PCR. The instrument given in TCRdb is Illumina iSeq 100. TCRdb trimmed the raw reads at Q25, called clones with MiXCR and kept productive beta chains. Rows are unified per CDR3 protein, each entry keeping the most common DNA and genes. This sample holds about 18,000 distinct CDR3 sequences; 55% to 65% were observed only once. The ten largest clones take up more than 0.95% of the sample. The sample here was CD4+ T cells from blood, taken after SARS-CoV-2 vaccination. Receptor source: a human donor who had recovered from COVID-19.

This clonotype was counted only a few times. The chain has TRBV7-8 and TRBJ2-3; D remains unclear. Trimming shortened V by 5 bases and J by 2 bases, and 14 bases separated the two germline ends. The V gene's germline CDR1 is SGHVS and CDR2 FQNEAQ. CDR3 length: 15 residues. The CDR3 region has the DNA TGTGCCAGCAGCCAATCCGTCCAAACCACAGATACGCAGTATTTT. It yields the protein CASSQSVQTTDTQYF.

This clonotype turned up a few times. V and J are TRBV19 and TRBJ2-2, with TRBD1 matching over 7 bases. The CDR3 sequence is 11 residues long. Trimming removed 8 bases from V and 6 bases from J; junction bases left unmatched: 0. From germline, CDR1 is LNHDA and CDR2 SQIVND (reference sequence). The CDR3 coding sequence is TGTGCCAGTCAGGGGGCCGGGGAGCTGTTTTTT. Amino acid sequence: CASQGAGELFF. Looking up the rest from reference TRBV19 and TRBJ2-2 gives the full variable domain: DGGITQSPKYLFRKEGQNVTLSCEQNLNHDAMYWYRQDPGQGLRLIYYSQIVNDFQKGDIAEGYSVSREKKESFPLTVTSAQKNPTAFYLCASQGAGELFFGEGSRLTVL.

This sequence joins TRBV7-2 and TRBJ1-2; possibly TRBD1 for D (6 bases). CDR1 and CDR2 from the germline V gene are SGHTA and FQGNSA. This CDR3 contains 14 residues. Deletions cut 5 bases from V and 5 bases from J, with 15 bases between. CDR3 DNA: TGTGCCAGCAGCCTCGACGGGACACAATATGGCTACACCTTC. It codes for CASSLDGTQYGYTF.

This chain links TRBV20-1 with TRBJ2-3; the D is unclear. Germline CDR1 and CDR2: DFQATT and SNEGSKA (reference sequence). Trimming shortened V by 1 base and J by 0 bases, and 5 bases separated the two germline ends. The CDR3 has 13 residues. CDR3 residues: CSARADSTDTQYF. The CDR3 DNA reads TGCAGTGCTAGAGCCGACAGCACAGATACGCAGTATTTT.

This chain links TRBV19 with TRBJ2-4; 10 bases agree with TRBD1. There are 16 residues in the CDR3. V lost 3 bases, J lost 7 bases, and 9 bases stayed unmatched. From germline, CDR1 is LNHDA and CDR2 SQIVND (reference sequence). The CDR3 region is CASSMWQGTGVNIQYF. The CDR3 DNA reads as TGTGCCAGTAGTATGTGGCAGGGGACAGGGGTCAACATTCAGTACTTC.

Note on this clonotype: An end of the junction differs from the germline gene, which may be a read error. This chain links TRBV4-2 with TRBJ2-3; D gene unclear. The CDR3 is 11 amino acids. From germline, CDR1 is LGHNA and CDR2 YNFKEQ. The CDR3 DNA reads TGTGTCAGCAGCCACCTGCATACGCAGTATTTT. Protein: CVSSHLHTQYF.

This rearrangement joins TRBV28 to TRBJ1-1; D ambiguous. Trimming removed 2 bases from V and 8 bases from J, with 24 bases in between. The CDR3 spans 17 residues. Germline CDR1 is MDHEN and CDR2 is SYDVKM. CDR3 protein: CASSLVDALVRYDEAFF. Written as DNA, the CDR3 is TGTGCCAGCAGTTTAGTCGACGCGCTGGTCCGCTACGACGAAGCTTTCTTT.

The rearrangement joins TRBV2 to TRBJ1-5; D is unclear. CDR1 and CDR2 (germline): SNHLY, FYNNEI. The CDR3 is made up of 12 amino acids. Trimming took 3 bases from V and 5 from J, leaving 5 bases between them. CDR3 loop: CASSDGDQPQHF. As DNA, the CDR3 is TGTGCCAGCAGTGACGGGGATCAGCCCCAGCATTTT.

The chain links TRBV6-1 to TRBJ2-2, with a weak D call TRBD1 (5 bases). The CDR3 has 14 amino acids. Germline CDR1 reads MNHNS; CDR2 reads SASEGT. V lost 7 bases to trimming and J lost 3 bases, with 12 bases between them. CDR3 sequence reads: CASIPRADTGELFF. DNA of the CDR3: TGTGCCAGCATACCCAGGGCTGACACCGGGGAGCTGTTTTTT.

This rearrangement joins TRBV19 to TRBJ2-2, with D perhaps TRBD2 (6 bases). V shed 9 bases and J shed 8 bases, with 22 bases lying between them. The CDR3 extends over 15 amino acids. Germline V CDR1 and CDR2: LNHDA, SQIVND (reference sequence). CDR3 amino acids: CASLSRDFLSGELFF. CDR3 DNA sequence: TGTGCCAGCCTAAGTAGGGACTTCCTCTCAGGGGAGCTGTTTTTT.

This clonotype was picked up a small number of times. CDR3: CASSRGSGRGGSQPQHF. CDR3 bases: TGCGCCAGCAGCCGGGGGTCGGGCCGAGGCGGGAGTCAGCCCCAGCATTTT. V gene TRBV4-1 combines with J gene TRBJ1-5; maybe TRBD1 (5 bases). The germline gives CDR1 MGHRA, CDR2 YSYEKL. V was shortened by 4 bases and J by 6 bases, with 22 bases between the two germline ends. There are 17 residues in the CDR3.

This rearrangement joins TRBV6-2 or TRBV6-3 to TRBJ1-2; D not resolved. V was clipped by 6 bases and J by 6 bases, with 20 bases between them. This CDR3 region has 15 residues. Germline CDR1 is MNHEY and CDR2 is SVGEGT. The DNA for the CDR3 is TGTGCCAGCAGCACCATCCGGGATCCAGCCAATGGCTACACCTTC. This gives the protein CASSTIRDPANGYTF.

This clonotype was detected only once. Mismatch with germline at one junction end may stem from a read error. V is TRBV12-3 or TRBV12-4 and J is TRBJ2-7; 8 bases match TRBD1. The CDR3 has 15 residues. This CDR3 is CASSSFGQGSHEQYF. Here the CDR3 DNA reads TGTGCCAGCAGTTCGTTCGGACAGGGCTCCCACGAGCAGTACTTC.

The chain joins TRBV5-1 to TRBJ2-3; D is undetermined. Between the trimmed V and J ends, which lost 6 bases and 2 bases, there was a span of 13 bases. Looked up from germline, CDR1 is SGHRS and CDR2 is YFSETQ. The length of the CDR3 is 14 residues. This CDR3 reads CASTLGAPTDTQYF. CDR3 nucleotides: TGCGCCAGCACCCTCGGTGCCCCCACAGATACGCAGTATTTT.

The chain recombines TRBV30 with TRBJ1-2, with D possibly matching TRBD1 (5 bases). Trimming cost V 3 bases and J 8 bases, with 25 bases left between them. The CDR3 is 16 amino acids. CDR1 is GTSNPN and CDR2 is SVGIG in the germline V gene (reference sequence). This CDR3 reads CAWSPLRGSWRGGYTF. The DNA of the CDR3 is TGTGCCTGGAGCCCTCTCCGGGGCTCCTGGAGGGGCGGCTACACCTTC.

The V call is TRBV7-2, the J call TRBJ1-2, with D possibly TRBD1 on 6 matching bases. The CDR3 contains 14 residues. The germline gives CDR1 SGHTA, CDR2 FQGNSA. The germline V and J ends were trimmed by 5 bases and 3 bases, with 13 bases remaining between them. The CDR3: CASSGRGLDYGYTF. The CDR3 nucleotides are TGTGCCAGCAGCGGCAGGGGTCTGGACTATGGCTACACCTTC.

The chain links TRBV7-3 to TRBJ2-3; TRBD2 agrees at 15 bases. V trimming: 5 bases; J trimming: 2 bases; junction bases outside the gene matches: 8. In germline, CDR1 is SGHTA, CDR2 FQGTGA. CDR3 length: 18 residues. This chain's CDR3 is CASSLGLAGGGPTDTQYF. The CDR3, as DNA: TGTGCCAGCAGCCTCGGACTAGCGGGAGGGGGGCCCACAGATACGCAGTATTTT.